One and the same sample provided the 2 T cell receptor beta chains below, sequenced in a study of blood T cell repertoires in COVID-19. Profiled with immunoSEQ multiplex PCR; TCRdb holds only in-frame clones, not every one. Here the sample spans approximately 530,000 clones, roughly 89% being singletons. Sequencing used peripheral blood. The receptors were sampled from a woman aged 45-65 years with COVID-19, enrolled during active disease.

The chain joins TRBV5-1 to TRBJ1-2; 9 bases line up with TRBD1. Germline CDR1 reads SGHRS; CDR2 reads YFSETQ. The J segment lost 8 bases and the V segment lost 5 bases, leaving 10 bases of the junction unmatched. The CDR3 totals 14 residues. CDR3 DNA sequence: TGCGCCAGCAGTCCCGGGACAGGGACTCAAGGCTACACCTTC. Translation: CASSPGTGTQGYTF.

V usage is TRBV7-2 and J usage is TRBJ2-2; 10 nucleotides agree with TRBD2. CDR3 length equals 17 residues. The ends lost 0 bases at V and 7 bases at J; junction bases unmatched: 8. The germline V gene encodes CDR1 SGHTA and CDR2 FQGNSA. The CDR3 DNA is TGTGCCAGCAGCTTAGCGCGAAGCGGGGGGGGAGTCGGGGAGCTGTTTTTT. It translates to CASSLARSGGGVGELFF.